Below are 32 T cell receptor beta chains sequenced from a single sample in a study of T cells after yellow fever vaccination. Each CDR3 protein gets one entry after TCRdb re-called the 5' RACE reads with MiXCR. The sample holds some 500,000 distinct CDR3 sequences; about 13% are singletons and the top ten take more than 12%. Sequences were derived from PBMCs, sampled on the day of the yellow fever booster vaccination. The receptors here all came from a man aged 25-45 years who received the YFV17D yellow fever vaccine.

This clonotype was seen only a few times. The V gene is TRBV12-3 or TRBV12-4, the J gene TRBJ2-1; weak D call: TRBD1 (6 bases). With 6 bases removed from V and 4 bases from J, the gap between germline ends came to 16 bases. This CDR3 is 15 amino acids long. In DNA form, the CDR3 reads TGTGCCAGCAGCCGTGGACAGAGACAATACAATGAGCAGTTCTTC. It is translated as CASSRGQRQYNEQFF.

This rearrangement joins TRBV9 to TRBJ1-3; D remains unclear. The germline V gene encodes CDR1 SGDLS and CDR2 YYNGEE. The CDR3 is 16 amino acids. The V end was cut by 2 bases, the J end by 2 bases, with 14 bases between. This chain's CDR3 is CASSVREGTTGNTIYF. In DNA, the CDR3 is TGTGCCAGCAGCGTCAGAGAGGGTACGACTGGAAACACCATATATTTT.

This clonotype was observed a handful of times. The gene calls are TRBV14 and TRBJ1-1; 9 nucleotides agree with TRBD1. Germline V gene lookup returns CDR1 SGHDN and CDR2 FVKESK. V gave up 1 base and J gave up 7 bases; unmatched junction bases: 7. This CDR3 spans 15 amino acids. CDR3 residues: CASSQVGQGTGEAFF. The CDR3 DNA reads TGTGCCAGCAGCCAAGTAGGACAGGGGACCGGTGAAGCTTTCTTT.

The chain is built from TRBV6-2 or TRBV6-3 and TRBJ2-7; 11 bases are shared with TRBD2. The length of the CDR3 is 16 residues. The ends lost 6 bases at V and 4 bases at J; junction bases unmatched: 11. In germline, CDR1 is MNHEY, CDR2 SVGEGT. CDR3 region: CASSPLGLAGGYEQYF. CDR3 nucleotides: TGTGCCAGCAGCCCCTTGGGGCTAGCGGGAGGATACGAGCAGTACTTC.

The chain is built from TRBV6-1 and TRBJ2-5; TRBD2 matches 7 bases. Per germline, CDR1 MNHNS and CDR2 SASEGT. This CDR3 region has 15 residues. The V and J ends lost 8 bases and 2 bases, in that order; junction bases with no gene match: 11. CDR3 nucleotides: TGTGCCAGCGGGGAAAGCGGGAAGGGTCAAGAGACCCAGTACTTC. Encoded protein: CASGESGKGQETQYF.

The gene calls are TRBV20-1 and TRBJ2-7; maybe TRBD1 (6 bases). Germline CDR1 reads DFQATT; CDR2 reads SNEGSKA (reference sequence). The CDR3 totals 14 residues. Between the trimmed V and J ends, which lost 3 bases and 5 bases, there was a span of 17 bases. In DNA form, the CDR3 reads TGCAGTGCTAGCCCGGCTGTACAGGGTAACGAGCAGTACTTC. Protein product: CSASPAVQGNEQYF.

The CDR3 reads CASSLAGAKLFF. CDR3 sequence (DNA): TGTGCCAGCAGCCTGGCGGGAGCTAAACTGTTTTTT. V usage is TRBV7-2 and J usage is TRBJ1-4; unclear D gene. Trimming removed 5 bases at V and 11 bases at J, with 12 bases between. The CDR3 loop spans 12 amino acids. Germline V gene sequence: CDR1 SGHTA, CDR2 FQGNSA.

The sample holds a few counts of this clonotype. V usage is TRBV15 and J usage is TRBJ2-7; D possibly corresponds to TRBD2 (6 bases). Germline loops: CDR1 LNHNV, CDR2 YYDKDF (reference sequence). The length of the CDR3 is 13 residues. The V gene lost 2 bases and the J gene lost 7 bases, with 12 bases spanning the gap. The CDR3 spells CATSRQLAGEQYF. The CDR3 region has the DNA TGTGCCACCAGCAGACAATTGGCGGGGGAGCAGTACTTC.

This clonotype was detected a few times. This chain uses TRBV23-1 with TRBJ2-7; TRBD1 aligns across 10 bases. TRBV23-1 is designated an ORF whose function remains uncertain. This CDR3 contains 14 residues. Losses at the gene ends were 6 bases for V and 2 bases for J; bases not matched to a gene: 4. The CDR3 is CASRPGTGAYEQYF. The DNA for the CDR3 is TGCGCCAGCAGGCCCGGGACAGGGGCCTACGAGCAGTACTTC.

This clonotype came up a few times. V is TRBV4-2 and J is TRBJ2-7; the match to TRBD2 covers 14 bases. This CDR3 region has 22 residues. Per the germline V gene, CDR1 is LGHNA and CDR2 is YNFKEQ. V shed 4 bases and J 2 bases; nucleotides not matched to a gene: 22. In DNA form, the CDR3 reads TGTGCCAGCAGCCTCAAGTTTCGGGGGGCCGGGACTAGCGGGAGCCCTACCTACGAGCAGTACTTC. This gives the protein CASSLKFRGAGTSGSPTYEQYF.

This clonotype was found a few times. The chain carries TRBV20-1 and TRBJ1-4; D is unclear. CDR3 length: 13 amino acids. Trimming pared 6 bases from V and 5 bases from J, leaving 13 bases between. In germline, CDR1 is DFQATT, CDR2 SNEGSKA (reference sequence). CDR3 in amino acids: CSAPQTSNEKLFF. The CDR3 DNA sequence: TGCAGTGCCCCACAGACGTCGAATGAAAAACTGTTTTTT.

This clonotype was detected a few times. The chain combines TRBV20-1 with TRBJ2-7, with 11 bases fitting TRBD2. The germline V gene encodes CDR1 DFQATT and CDR2 SNEGSKA (reference sequence). Trimming cost V 3 bases and J 1 base; bases outside gene matches: 5. This CDR3 spans 15 amino acids. CDR3: CSASRASGGSYEQYF. CDR3 DNA: TGCAGTGCTAGTCGTGCTAGCGGGGGGTCCTACGAGCAGTACTTC.

V usage is TRBV25-1 and J usage is TRBJ2-2; TRBD2 agrees at 7 bases. CDR1 and CDR2 (germline): MGHDK, SYGVNS. This CDR3 has 15 residues. V dropped 8 bases and J dropped 0; count of bases not matched to a gene: 6. The CDR3 sequence is CASSWGGTNTGELFF. The CDR3 DNA reads as TGTGCCAGCTCGTGGGGGGGGACGAACACCGGGGAGCTGTTTTTT.

This chain connects TRBV10-3 to TRBJ1-5; 7 nucleotides match TRBD1. V was pared by 2 bases and J by 5 bases, with 3 bases of the junction left unmatched. This CDR3 is built from 14 residues. Germline V CDR1 and CDR2: ENHRY, SYGVKD. CDR3 bases: TGTGCCATCAGTGAGGGACAGGCCGATCAGCCCCAGCATTTT. It specifies CAISEGQADQPQHF.

This clonotype turned up a few times. This sequence joins TRBV3-1 and TRBJ2-7; 7 bases are a match to TRBD2. Germline V gives CDR1 LGHDT, CDR2 YNNKEL (reference sequence). The CDR3 has 13 residues. V lost 5 bases and J lost 6; bases outside the gene matches: 7. The CDR3 here is CASSGLVGREQYF. The CDR3 coding sequence is TGTGCCAGCAGCGGACTAGTCGGGCGCGAGCAGTACTTC.

This clonotype was recorded at least ten times. The chain has TRBV7-9 and TRBJ2-7; TRBD1 aligns across 10 bases. Germline assignment: CDR1 SEHNR and CDR2 FQNEAQ (reference sequence). The CDR3 spans 12 residues. The J segment lost 5 bases and the V segment lost 6 bases, leaving 1 base of the junction unmatched. For the CDR3, the DNA is TGTGCCAGCAGTGGGACAGGGGACGAGCAGTACTTC. Translation: CASSGTGDEQYF.

The V gene is TRBV25-1, the J gene TRBJ1-5; possible D gene TRBD1, 6 bases. The CDR3 contains 16 residues. V was clipped by 10 bases and J by 0 bases, with 19 bases between them. Germline V lookup: CDR1 MGHDK, CDR2 SYGVNS. This chain's CDR3 is CATDQGQTYSNQPQHF. The CDR3 coding sequence is TGTGCCACAGATCAAGGACAGACCTATAGCAATCAGCCCCAGCATTTT.

The chain couples TRBV7-9 to TRBJ2-2, with unresolved D. The germline CDR1 and CDR2 sequences are SEHNR and FQNEAQ (reference sequence). V lost 4 bases, J lost 6 bases, and 12 bases lay in between. This CDR3 has 14 residues. CDR3 loop: CASSSNVESGELFF. As DNA, the CDR3 is TGTGCCAGCAGCTCTAATGTCGAGTCCGGGGAGCTGTTTTTT.

The chain is built from TRBV27 and TRBJ2-7, with a tentative D call TRBD2 (6 bases). Germline CDR1 reads MNHEY; CDR2 reads SMNVEV (reference sequence). CDR3 length: 13 amino acids. Trimming shortened V by 6 bases and J by 3 bases, and 12 bases separated the two germline ends. The CDR3 DNA sequence: TGTGCCAGCAGCGGGGGTTGGAACTACGAGCAGTACTTC. The encoded protein is CASSGGWNYEQYF.

This chain links TRBV6-1 with TRBJ1-5; perhaps TRBD1 as D (6 bases). The germline V gene has CDR1 MNHNS and CDR2 SASEGT. The CDR3 contains 14 residues. V lost 5 bases to trimming and J lost 0 bases, with 8 bases between them. The CDR3 bases are TGTGCCAGCAGTACAGGGCTTAGCAATCAGCCCCAGCATTTT. It translates to CASSTGLSNQPQHF.

The J gene is TRBJ2-7, the V gene TRBV15, with TRBD2 matching over 7 bases. Looked up from germline, CDR1 is LNHNV and CDR2 is YYDKDF (reference sequence). This CDR3 spans 15 amino acids. With V trimmed by 0 bases and J by 3 bases, 5 bases remained unmatched. The CDR3 loop is CATSRESGAFYEQYF. The CDR3 DNA follows: TGTGCCACCAGCAGAGAAAGCGGGGCTTTCTACGAGCAGTACTTC.

A remark on this clonotype: Germline and junction disagree at one end, which may indicate a read error. This chain joins TRBV9 and TRBJ2-4; D remains ambiguous. CDR3 length: 8 amino acids. Germline-derived CDR1 and CDR2 are SGDLS and YYNGEE. This CDR3 is CASRLQDF. As DNA, the CDR3 is TGTGCCAGCAGACTCCAGGACTTC.

This chain joins TRBV27 and TRBJ1-6; tentatively, D is TRBD1 (6 bases). Germline values: CDR1 MNHEY, CDR2 SMNVEV (reference sequence). The CDR3 sequence is 13 residues long. V lost 4 bases, J lost 7 bases, and 8 bases lay in between. CDR3 loop: CASSYTGNSPLHF. In DNA, the CDR3 is TGTGCCAGCAGTTATACAGGGAATTCACCCCTCCACTTT.

This sequence joins TRBV5-1 and TRBJ2-3; maybe TRBD2 (5 bases). CDR1 is SGHRS and CDR2 is YFSETQ in the germline V gene. Trimming cost V 7 bases and J 1 base, with 13 bases left between them. The length of the CDR3 is 14 residues. The CDR3 region has the DNA TGCGCCAGCCTGAAGGGAGCGGGCACAGATACGCAGTATTTT. As protein: CASLKGAGTDTQYF.

This clonotype showed up just a few times. This chain uses TRBV7-2 with TRBJ2-7; unclear D gene. The CDR3 loop spans 12 amino acids. V lost 5 bases and J lost 2, with 7 bases in between. CDR1 and CDR2 from the germline V gene are SGHTA and FQGNSA. CDR3 amino acids: CASSIIAYEQYF. Written as DNA, the CDR3 is TGTGCCAGCAGCATAATAGCCTACGAGCAGTACTTC.

CDR3 residues: CASSLSRASYNEQFF. For the CDR3, the DNA is TGTGCCAGCAGCTTAAGCCGGGCCTCCTACAATGAGCAGTTCTTC. This chain links TRBV7-2 with TRBJ2-1; no reliable D call. The V end was cut by 2 bases, the J end by 0 bases, with 8 bases between. Germline CDR1 is SGHTA and CDR2 is FQGNSA. This CDR3 has 15 residues.

The chain couples TRBV5-1 to TRBJ2-3, with D maybe TRBD1 (5 bases). The CDR3 sequence is 17 residues long. Trimming stripped 0 bases from V and 2 bases from J, with 16 bases between. The germline V gene has CDR1 SGHRS and CDR2 YFSETQ. The CDR3 nucleotides read TGCGCCAGCAGCTTGGCCATCGAAGCAGGGCTCACAGATACGCAGTATTTT. Protein: CASSLAIEAGLTDTQYF. The entire variable domain, with the rest obtained from reference TRBV5-1 and TRBJ2-3, is as follows: KAGVTQTPRYLIKTRGQQVTLSCSPISGHRSVSWYQQTPGQGLQFLFEYFSETQRNKGNFPGRFSGRQFSNSRSEMNVSTLELGDSALYLCASSLAIEAGLTDTQYFGPGTRLTVL.

The chain employs TRBV7-2 and TRBJ2-1; D is unresolved. Trimming removed 1 base from V and 6 bases from J, with 16 bases in between. CDR3 length: 16 amino acids. Germline loops: CDR1 SGHTA, CDR2 FQGNSA. The CDR3 is CASSLDRQISLNEQFF. CDR3 nucleotides: TGTGCCAGCAGCTTAGATAGGCAAATTTCGCTCAATGAGCAGTTCTTC. Full variable domain (outside the CDR3, taken from reference TRBV7-2 and TRBJ2-1): GAGVSQSPSNKVTEKGKDVELRCDPISGHTALYWYRQSLGQGLEFLIYFQGNSAPDKSGLPSDRFSAERTGGSVSTLTIQRTQQEDSAVYLCASSLDRQISLNEQFFGPGTRLTVL.

This clonotype was counted only a few times. V usage is TRBV4-3 and J usage is TRBJ2-3, with 9 bases identical to TRBD2. CDR3 length: 15 amino acids. V trimming: 1 base; J trimming: 4 bases; junction bases outside the gene matches: 3. Germline V CDR1 and CDR2: LGHNA, YSLEER. CDR3 protein: CASSQGLAVADTQYF. The CDR3 DNA is TGCGCCAGCAGCCAAGGACTAGCGGTGGCAGATACGCAGTATTTT.

This chain uses TRBV18 with TRBJ2-7, with 12 bases lining up with TRBD1. V lost 5 bases to trimming and J lost 6 bases; unmatched junction nucleotides: 5. In germline, CDR1 is KGHSH, CDR2 LQKENI. CDR3 length: 14 residues. The CDR3 DNA reads TGTGCCAGCTCAAACCGGGACAGGGGGCGCGAGCAGTACTTC. Translation gives CASSNRDRGREQYF.

The V gene is TRBV20-1, the J gene TRBJ2-3; TRBD2 agrees at 13 bases. This CDR3 comprises 16 residues. CDR1 and CDR2 (germline): DFQATT, SNEGSKA (reference sequence). Losses at the gene ends were 3 bases for V and 5 bases for J; bases not matched to a gene: 8. The CDR3: CSASPTSGRAGDTQYF. DNA for the CDR3: TGCAGTGCTAGCCCTACTAGCGGGAGGGCCGGAGATACGCAGTATTTT.

This clonotype was counted between two and nine times. CDR3 amino acids: CASSEHGQGADEQFF. Written as DNA, the CDR3 is TGTGCCAGCAGTGAACACGGACAGGGGGCCGATGAGCAGTTCTTC. V is TRBV25-1 and J is TRBJ2-1, with 11 bases fitting TRBD1. After removal of 2 bases from V and 8 bases from J, the junction contained 5 bases not matched to a gene. The CDR3 spans 15 residues. CDR1 is MGHDK, CDR2 SYGVNS, per germline.